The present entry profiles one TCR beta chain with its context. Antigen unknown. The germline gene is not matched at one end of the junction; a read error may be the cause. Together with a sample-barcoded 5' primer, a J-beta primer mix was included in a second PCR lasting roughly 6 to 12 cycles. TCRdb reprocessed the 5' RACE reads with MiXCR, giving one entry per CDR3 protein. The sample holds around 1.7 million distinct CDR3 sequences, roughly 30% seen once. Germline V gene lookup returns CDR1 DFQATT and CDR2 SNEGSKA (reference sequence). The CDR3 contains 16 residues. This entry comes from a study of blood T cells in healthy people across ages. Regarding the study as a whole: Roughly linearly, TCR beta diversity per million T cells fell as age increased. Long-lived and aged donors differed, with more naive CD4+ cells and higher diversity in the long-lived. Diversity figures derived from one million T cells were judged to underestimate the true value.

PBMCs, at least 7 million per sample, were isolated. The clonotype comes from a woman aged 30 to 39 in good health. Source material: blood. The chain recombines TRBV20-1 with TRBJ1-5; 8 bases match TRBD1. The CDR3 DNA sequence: TGCAGTGCTAGACCCGCGGACAGGGCGGGGAATCAGCCCCGGCATTTT. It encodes CSARPADRAGNQPRHF.